The rows below give T cell receptor beta chains drawn from one sample of a study of shared clonotypes between healthy human individuals. Produced via immunoSEQ multiplex PCR; TCRdb's table is partial and in-frame only. The sample records approximately 350,000 clones, about 74% being singletons. What was sequenced was memory CD4+ T cells sorted from blood. All receptors come from a man under 40 in good health. CDR3s include the opening cysteine and the closing phenylalanine or tryptophan. A D gene is named only where the DNA matches it firmly. Only part of the rows carry a size: once, few, many, or a class if the clone is expanded.

15	TRBV6-1	.	TRBJ1-5	TRBD1	CASREDRGTGQPQHF	TGTGCCAGCAGAGAGGACAGGGGAACAGGTCAGCCCCAGCATTTT
15	TRBV29-1	few	TRBJ1-1	.	CSVGGTRNLNTEAFF	TGCAGCGTGGGGGGGACCCGTAATTTGAACACTGAAGCTTTCTTT
15	TRBV5-4	.	TRBJ2-2	TRBD2	CASSPPTSGSGELFF	TGTGCCAGCAGCCCCCCGACTAGCGGGAGCGGGGAGCTGTTTTTT
13	TRBV2	once	TRBJ2-5	.	CASRLEIQETQYF	TGTGCCAGCAGACTGGAGATTCAAGAGACCCAGTACTTC
15	TRBV11-2	.	TRBJ2-4	TRBD2	CASSLGGAGANIQYF	TGTGCCAGCAGCCTTGGGGGAGCGGGGGCAAACATTCAGTACTTC
14	TRBV10-3	.	TRBJ2-1	.	CAISEATPYNEQFF	TGTGCCATCAGTGAAGCGACTCCCTACAATGAGCAGTTCTTC
13	TRBV5-1	.	TRBJ1-2	.	CASSLGRANGYTF	TGCGCCAGCAGCTTGGGTAGGGCCAATGGCTACACCTTC
13	TRBV29-1	.	TRBJ2-2	.	CSVEIPTTGELFF	TGCAGCGTTGAAATACCAACCACCGGGGAGCTGTTTTTT
14	TRBV30	.	TRBJ2-2	TRBD2	CAWRLAGAGGELFF	TGTGCCTGGAGGCTAGCGGGAGCGGGCGGGGAGCTGTTTTTT
16	TRBV18	.	TRBJ2-5	TRBD2	CASSPTSGRDGETQYF	TGTGCCAGCTCACCAACTAGCGGGAGGGATGGCGAGACCCAGTACTTC
15	TRBV10-3	once	TRBJ2-1	.	CAISEGGTSYNEQFF	TGTGCCATCAGTGAGGGGGGTACCTCCTACAATGAGCAGTTCTTC
15	TRBV19	.	TRBJ1-2	.	CASQDLLGKLYGYTF	TGTGCCAGTCAGGACCTCCTAGGCAAACTTTATGGCTACACCTTC
12	TRBV5-4	.	TRBJ2-7	TRBD1	CASSRDSYEQYF	TGTGCCAGCAGCCGGGACAGCTACGAGCAGTACTTC